These 5 T cell receptor beta chains share one sample of origin, sequenced in a study of CD8+ T cells in alopecia areata. Sequencing templates came from extracted RNA that was reverse transcribed into cDNA. Method: immunoSEQ multiplex PCR; TCRdb's copy keeps in-frame clones and lacks some. This table holds about 180,000 clones, around 49% found once. Treatment denoted: oral pan-JAK inhibitor, 5-10 mg twice daily. This sample comprised CD8+ T cells sorted from blood, obtained around week 54, from a patient treated with tofacitinib. The receptors derive from a human donor with alopecia areata.

Notes on this clone: Other DNA sequences in this sample translate to the same CDR3. The chain employs TRBV9 and TRBJ2-3, with D perhaps matching TRBD2 (6 bases). Trimming cost V 2 bases and J 0 bases, with 7 bases left between them. Per germline, CDR1 SGDLS and CDR2 YYNGEE. The CDR3 runs 14 residues. The CDR3 DNA sequence: TGTGCCAGCAGCGTCGGGGGTAGCACAGATACGCAGTATTTT. It codes for CASSVGGSTDTQYF.

The chain has TRBV19 and TRBJ1-1; D perhaps matches TRBD1 (6 bases). V lost 4 bases and J 2 bases, leaving 8 bases between the germline ends. The V gene's germline CDR1 is LNHDA and CDR2 SQIVND (reference sequence). The CDR3 consists of 13 residues. CDR3 loop: CASSTRGNTEAFF. The CDR3 DNA follows: TGTGCCAGTAGTACCAGGGGTAACACTGAAGCTTTCTTT.

Worth noting for this clone: A single base separates this from a much larger clone, so it may be a read error. The same CDR3 can be traced to other DNA sequences in this sample. The chain is built from TRBV6-4 and TRBJ2-3, with 12 bases fitting TRBD2. The CDR3 has 15 amino acids. The V gene's germline CDR1 is MRHNA and CDR2 SNTAGT. Trimming cost V 3 bases and J 4 bases; bases outside gene matches: 2. The CDR3 spells CASSDLAGGPDTQYF. The CDR3 DNA reads TGTGCCAGCAGTGATCTAGCGGGGGGGCCAGATACGCAGTATTTT.

The rearrangement joins TRBV7-2 to TRBJ1-2; possible D gene TRBD1, 5 bases. This CDR3 has 13 amino acids. Germline CDR1 and CDR2: SGHTA and FQGNSA. Between the trimmed V and J ends, which lost 3 bases and 2 bases, there was a span of 7 bases. In nucleotides, the CDR3 is TGTGCCAGCAGCTTGGGACGGAACTATGGCTACACCTTC. Its translation is CASSLGRNYGYTF.

The gene calls are TRBV4-1 and TRBJ2-2; a weak D match, TRBD2 (5 bases). CDR1 and CDR2 (germline): MGHRA, YSYEKL. V gave up 0 bases and J gave up 7 bases, with 12 bases separating them. This CDR3 has 15 residues. The CDR3 region is CASSQEQLVVGELFF. DNA for the CDR3: TGCGCCAGCAGCCAAGAGCAACTAGTGGTCGGGGAGCTGTTTTTT.